This T cell receptor (beta chain) was captured in a study of healthy donors' naive CD4 and CD8 T cells. Study details: TCR alpha primers covered all functional IMGT alpha gene variants.

Germline V gene data show CDR1 as KGHDR and CDR2 as SFDVKD. The CDR3 spans 15 residues. V gave up 5 bases and J gave up 1 base, with 11 bases separating them. This clonotype was seen once. Its cognate antigen is unknown. Starting from around 500 ng of total RNA, TCR libraries were made with linear amplification. As originally analysed: From 5 healthy donors, roughly 78,000 rearranged TCR alpha transcripts were sequenced. TCRdb redid the calling of the reads with MiXCR, one entry per CDR3 protein. What appears here as the V and J calls and clone size reflects TCRdb's work, not the paper's. The sample shows approximately 200,000 distinct CDR3 sequences, around 70% of them seen only once. Study results and caveats: Possible naive T cell homeostatic proliferation bias remained unaddressed. Naive CD4+ and CD8+ cells reportedly differed in usage of most V and J genes.

The J gene is TRBJ2-1, the V gene TRBV24-1; maybe TRBD2 (5 bases). The origin of this receptor is a pool of human donors in good health; the sample pools cells from several healthy donors. Source material: naive CD4+ and CD8+ T cells sorted from blood, pooled from several donors. The CDR3 loop is CATSGRDTSYNEQFF. CDR3 sequence (DNA): TGTGCCACCAGTGGACGGGATACTTCCTACAATGAGCAGTTCTTC.